The 25 T cell receptor beta chains listed next were all sequenced from one sample in a study of T cell responses to AZD1222 COVID-19 vaccine. Measured with immunoSEQ multiplex PCR; TCRdb has only the in-frame clones, and not every one. The table records about 140,000 clones, roughly 90% of them present only once. The sequenced sample was peripheral blood, obtained 28 days after the second AZD1222 dose. Receptors originate from an adult who received the AZD1222 COVID-19 vaccine.

The V call is TRBV27, the J call TRBJ2-3; TRBD1 is a possible D gene (6 bases). Trimming took off 1 base at V and 0 bases at J, with 11 bases between the two ends. The CDR3 loop spans 16 amino acids. Germline V gene data show CDR1 as MNHEY and CDR2 as SMNVEV (reference sequence). As DNA, the CDR3 is TGTGCCAGCAGTTTATTCACAGGGCCGAGCACAGATACGCAGTATTTT. Translation: CASSLFTGPSTDTQYF.

The V gene is TRBV24-1, the J gene TRBJ1-2; D call uncertain. The germline V gene encodes CDR1 KGHDR and CDR2 SFDVKD. V was trimmed by 3 bases and J by 8 bases, leaving 9 bases between them. The CDR3 runs to 12 residues. The CDR3 here is CATSDPVQGYTF. The CDR3 nucleotides read TGTGCCACCAGTGATCCCGTACAAGGCTACACCTTC.

The chain joins TRBV7-2 to TRBJ1-2; 9 bases agree with TRBD1. V gave up 0 bases and J gave up 7 bases; unmatched junction bases: 9. The CDR3 is 16 amino acids. Germline CDR1 SGHTA, CDR2 FQGNSA. CDR3 coding DNA: TGTGCCAGCAGCTTAGCCGCACAGGGGGCTGGGTTTGGCTACACCTTC. As protein: CASSLAAQGAGFGYTF.

The CDR3 region is CASSRVLAGVTDTQYF. The CDR3 bases are TGCGCCAGCAGCCGCGTACTAGCGGGGGTCACAGATACGCAGTATTTT. The J gene is TRBJ2-3, the V gene TRBV4-1; 11 positions agree with TRBD2. This CDR3 has 16 amino acids. The J segment lost 2 bases and the V segment lost 4 bases, leaving 5 bases of the junction unmatched. The V gene's germline CDR1 is MGHRA and CDR2 YSYEKL.

The chain combines TRBV19 with TRBJ1-3; no reliable D call. CDR3 length: 16 amino acids. The V gene lost 3 bases and the J gene lost 0 bases, with 12 bases spanning the gap. Germline V gene sequence: CDR1 LNHDA, CDR2 SQIVND (reference sequence). The CDR3 DNA is TGTGCCAGTAGTATGTGGTCCGCGAGCTCTGGAAACACCATATATTTT. Translating gives CASSMWSASSGNTIYF.

V is TRBV27 and J is TRBJ2-2; 11 bases line up with TRBD2. Germline V CDR1 and CDR2: MNHEY, SMNVEV (reference sequence). CDR3 length equals 18 residues. J gave up 5 bases and V 2 bases, and 10 bases lay outside the gene matches. Here the CDR3 reads CASSLTSTSGSFTGELFF. CDR3 in DNA: TGTGCCAGCAGTTTAACGAGTACTAGCGGGAGTTTTACCGGGGAGCTGTTTTTT.

There are a few counts of this clone. The V gene is TRBV7-9, the J gene TRBJ1-2; D possibly corresponds to TRBD1 (6 bases). From germline, CDR1 is SEHNR and CDR2 FQNEAQ (reference sequence). CDR3 length: 15 amino acids. V lost 5 bases, J lost 5 bases, and 18 bases lay in between. CDR3 sequence: CASSLQGQLGYGYTF. CDR3 DNA sequence: TGTGCCAGCAGCCTACAAGGACAGCTTGGGTATGGCTACACCTTC. Complete variable domain (other parts from reference TRBV7-9 and TRBJ1-2): DTGVSQNPRHKITKRGQNVTFRCDPISEHNRLYWYRQTLGQGPEFLTYFQNEAQLEKSRLLSDRFSAERPKGSFSTLEIQRTEQGDSAMYLCASSLQGQLGYGYTFGSGTRLTVV.

The gene calls are TRBV9 and TRBJ1-6; TRBD1 matches at 8 bases. With V trimmed by 0 bases and J by 7 bases, 3 bases remained unmatched. The CDR3 length is 15 residues. The germline V gene encodes CDR1 SGDLS and CDR2 YYNGEE. Written as DNA, the CDR3 is TGTGCCAGCAGCGTAGATCAGGGGGCCAATTCACCCCTCCACTTT. Translating it yields CASSVDQGANSPLHF.

This clone has just a few counts. The V and J genes are TRBV3-1 (or the pseudogene TRBV3-2) and TRBJ2-7; 11 positions match TRBD2. CDR3 length: 17 amino acids. From germline, CDR1 is LGHDT and CDR2 YNNKEL (reference sequence). The trim removed 4 bases at V and 2 bases at J, leaving 10 bases unmatched. The CDR3 loop reads CASSLFTPGLAAYEQYF. DNA of the CDR3: TGTGCCAGCAGCCTCTTTACTCCGGGACTAGCGGCCTACGAGCAGTACTTC.

The chain couples TRBV9 to TRBJ1-6; tentative D call: TRBD1 (6 bases). Germline CDR1 reads SGDLS; CDR2 reads YYNGEE. The CDR3 runs to 15 residues. Trimming left V 3 bases short and J 9 bases short, with 16 bases between. The CDR3 loop is CASSDREMGVSPLHF. CDR3 DNA sequence: TGTGCCAGCAGCGACAGGGAGATGGGAGTTTCACCCCTCCACTTT.

This clone was seen only a few times. The chain has TRBV29-1 and TRBJ2-7; weak D call: TRBD1 (5 bases). The V end was cut by 4 bases, the J end by 0 bases, with 10 bases between. This CDR3 comprises 13 residues. Germline values: CDR1 SQVTM, CDR2 ANQGSEA. CDR3 DNA sequence: TGCAGCGTTGTAGGCAGGGCCTCCTACGAGCAGTACTTC. Translating gives CSVVGRASYEQYF.

The V call is TRBV29-1, the J call TRBJ2-7, with 10 bases that match TRBD2. V was pared by 0 bases and J by 6 bases, with 8 bases of the junction left unmatched. The CDR3 runs 15 residues. Germline values: CDR1 SQVTM, CDR2 ANQGSEA. CDR3 region: CSVEEGTSGIGEQYF. The DNA for the CDR3 is TGCAGCGTTGAAGAGGGCACTAGCGGGATCGGCGAGCAGTACTTC.

This sequence joins TRBV2 and TRBJ1-2, with a possible D match to TRBD1 (6 bases). Germline CDR1 reads SNHLY; CDR2 reads FYNNEI. This CDR3 is built from 12 residues. Deletions cut 6 bases from V and 5 bases from J, with 10 bases between. CDR3 DNA: TGTGCCAGCAGGTCTACAGGGTATGGCTACACCTTC. Protein sequence: CASRSTGYGYTF.

The chain is built from TRBV7-2 and TRBJ2-3; D unclear. Germline lookup yields CDR1 SGHTA and CDR2 FQGNSA. The CDR3 has 17 residues. V lost 0 bases, J lost 2 bases, and 15 bases lay in between. This CDR3 reads CASSLAMSAFITDTQYF. CDR3 nucleotide sequence: TGTGCCAGCAGCTTAGCGATGTCGGCCTTTATCACAGATACGCAGTATTTT.

This chain joins TRBV7-2 and TRBJ2-7; the D is unclear. Germline CDR1 and CDR2: SGHTA and FQGNSA. CDR3 length equals 11 residues. The V gene lost 5 bases and the J gene lost 5 bases, with 7 bases spanning the gap. CDR3 coding DNA: TGTGCCAGCAGCCCCTTTCACGAGCAGTACTTC. It encodes CASSPFHEQYF.

The chain combines TRBV7-9 with TRBJ1-5; 11 nucleotides match TRBD1. The germline V gene encodes CDR1 SEHNR and CDR2 FQNEAQ (reference sequence). V shed 5 bases and J 5 bases; nucleotides not matched to a gene: 5. There are 15 residues in the CDR3. The CDR3 spells CASSAGDRGDQPQHF. For the CDR3, the DNA is TGTGCCAGCAGCGCAGGGGACAGGGGGGATCAGCCCCAGCATTTT.

This chain uses TRBV9 with TRBJ2-4; 9 bases align to TRBD2. J lost 1 base, V lost 0 bases, and 2 bases had no gene match. From germline, CDR1 is SGDLS and CDR2 YYNGEE. This CDR3 comprises 16 residues. CDR3 protein: CASSVVAGAAKNIQYF. The CDR3 DNA reads as TGTGCCAGCAGCGTAGTAGCGGGGGCGGCCAAAAACATTCAGTACTTC.

The genes are TRBV7-9 and TRBJ1-2; 8 bases map to TRBD1. Looked up from germline, CDR1 is SEHNR and CDR2 is FQNEAQ (reference sequence). The trim removed 2 bases at V and 6 bases at J, leaving 14 bases unmatched. This CDR3 has 17 amino acids. The CDR3 protein is CASSLSLLRTGYNGYTF. CDR3 coding DNA: TGTGCCAGCAGCTTATCCCTTTTGAGGACAGGGTATAATGGCTACACCTTC.

This chain connects TRBV6-4 to TRBJ2-3; the match to TRBD2 covers 7 bases. The CDR3 runs 13 residues. With V trimmed by 3 bases and J by 3 bases, 0 bases remained unmatched. The V gene's germline CDR1 is MRHNA and CDR2 SNTAGT. CDR3 coding DNA: TGTGCCAGCAGTGAGCGGGAGACAGATACGCAGTATTTT. Translated, it gives CASSERETDTQYF.

This clone was detected once. The chain combines TRBV6-5 with TRBJ2-7; TRBD1 is a possible D gene (6 bases). CDR1 is MNHEY, CDR2 SVGAGI, per germline. Trimming left V 10 bases short and J 5 bases short, with 24 bases between. CDR3 length: 15 amino acids. The chain's CDR3 is CATTGGTGIFDEQYF. The CDR3 DNA follows: TGTGCCACCACGGGTGGTACAGGGATTTTCGACGAGCAGTACTTC.

This chain uses TRBV28 with TRBJ2-1, with a tentative D call TRBD2 (6 bases). The CDR3 has 13 amino acids. Deletions cut 3 bases from V and 4 bases from J, with 7 bases between. The germline V gene has CDR1 MDHEN and CDR2 SYDVKM. The CDR3 region is CASSLTSYNEQFF. CDR3 sequence (DNA): TGTGCCAGCAGTTTGACTAGTTACAATGAGCAGTTCTTC.

This chain uses TRBV28 with TRBJ1-5; a possible D gene is TRBD1 (6 bases). Between the trimmed V and J ends, which lost 6 bases and 2 bases, there was a span of 11 bases. The germline gives CDR1 MDHEN, CDR2 SYDVKM. The CDR3 totals 14 residues. The CDR3 coding sequence is TGTGCCAGCAGCGGGGGGCAGGGCAATCAGCCCCAGCATTTT. Its translation: CASSGGQGNQPQHF.

The chain couples TRBV4-1 to TRBJ2-1; weak D call: TRBD2 (5 bases). Germline CDR1 and CDR2: MGHRA and YSYEKL. V lost 3 bases to trimming and J lost 14 bases, with 20 bases between them. This CDR3 contains 14 residues. The CDR3 here is CASSHTGVPQGEFF. For the CDR3, the DNA is TGCGCCAGCAGCCACACCGGGGTTCCTCAAGGAGAGTTCTTC.

This chain links TRBV13 with TRBJ2-5; D is undetermined. CDR3 length: 14 amino acids. V lost 3 bases and J lost 3, with 11 bases in between. The V gene's germline CDR1 is PRHDT and CDR2 FYEKMQ (reference sequence). The CDR3 reads CASSLGNWKETQYF. DNA of the CDR3: TGTGCCAGCAGCTTGGGAAACTGGAAAGAGACCCAGTACTTC.

The chain links TRBV28 to TRBJ1-2, with a possible D match to TRBD1 (5 bases). V gave up 2 bases and J gave up 0 bases, with 7 bases separating them. This CDR3 comprises 14 residues. Germline loops: CDR1 MDHEN, CDR2 SYDVKM. CDR3 residues: CASSLGGPNYGYTF. The CDR3 bases are TGTGCCAGCAGTTTAGGGGGTCCTAACTATGGCTACACCTTC.